Below, one T cell receptor beta chain is given with its context. Antigen unknown. Stated treatment: roughly 10-day PBMC culture with coronavirus spike peptide pools or control peptides (ViraFEST assay). Positive tests by PCR, dated March to December 2020, predated US Alpha, Beta and Delta variants. Each well held approximately 2 million PBMCs in IL-2 (about 10 IU/ml) medium with approximately 9.2 ug/ml peptide pools. The record originates from a study of vaccination and CD4 T cells after COVID-19. Study details: In culture, cells were exposed to overlapping spike peptides from SARS-CoV-2, HCoV-NL63, HCoV-OC43 and HCoV-229E.

Cultured CD4+ T cell DNA underwent sequencing with the Oncomine TCR Beta short-read assay. TCRdb reanalysed the PCR reads using MiXCR and keeps one entry per CDR3 protein. The table records some 18,000 distinct CDR3 sequences, roughly 60% of them present only once. The CDR3 contains 14 residues. The germline V and J ends were trimmed by 3 bases and 8 bases, with 16 bases remaining between them. Germline loops: CDR1 MNHEY, CDR2 SVGAGI. This receptor was identified in a human donor who had recovered from COVID-19. This chain joins TRBV6-5 and TRBJ1-1; no reliable D call. The starting material was CD4+ T cells from blood, cultured in vitro, obtained before SARS-CoV-2 vaccination. CDR3 DNA: TGTGCCAGCAGTTATATGGGGATGCGGCAGGAAGCTTTCTTT. Translated: CASSYMGMRQEAFF.